This T cell receptor beta chain is drawn from a study of T cell responses to AZD1222 COVID-19 vaccine. Study conclusions and caveats: Along spike, vaccine-associated CD4 TCRs were found throughout, with dominance at 160-218 and 743-854. Females made up more of the donors, who were largely white British, and clonal diversity may have come out too low. Spike-specific TCR breadth rose after two AZD1222 doses, and depth rose as well.

Comments on this clone: Its specificity is unknown.

Profiled with immunoSEQ multiplex PCR; TCRdb holds only in-frame clones, not every one. The data contain 90,000 to 120,000 clones, about 89% of them singletons. CDR1 and CDR2 (germline): SQVTM, ANQGSEA. J lost 6 bases, V lost 7 bases, and 6 bases had no gene match. The CDR3 is 13 residues long. The genes are TRBV29-1 and TRBJ2-2; 9 nucleotides line up with TRBD2. The sequence was obtained from an adult who received the AZD1222 COVID-19 vaccine. Material: peripheral blood, obtained 28 days after the second AZD1222 dose. The CDR3 sequence: CSAWTSEAGELFF. Here the CDR3 DNA reads TGCAGCGCATGGACTAGCGAGGCCGGGGAGCTGTTTTTT.